The 9 T cell receptor beta chains below come from one sample, sequenced in a study of cytomegalovirus exposure and HLA in healthy donors (dated by TCRdb to about 2017). Libraries came from the immunoSEQ multiplex PCR assay. For the multiplex PCR, a mixture combining 60 forward primers for TCR Vbeta segments and 13 reverse primers for TCR Jbeta segments was used. TCRdb took this table from immuneACCESS and kept in-frame rearrangements with V and J called. Such tables lack part of the clones; where checked against another copy, unresolved V genes explain under half of the gap, and the rest is unexplained. This sample is represented by some 140,000 clones; about 83% of them were singletons. Around 5.5% of the sample is taken by the ten largest. Sequencing input: PBMCs. All receptors come from a woman in her 30s in good health and CMV-seronegative.

The J gene is TRBJ2-7, the V gene TRBV10-3, with TRBD2 matching 12 bases. There are 14 residues in the CDR3. Germline lookup yields CDR1 ENHRY and CDR2 SYGVKD. V dropped 6 bases and J dropped 2; count of bases not matched to a gene: 2. This chain's CDR3 is CAISGLAGTYEQYF. As DNA, the CDR3 is TGTGCCATCAGCGGACTAGCGGGGACCTACGAGCAGTACTTC.

This chain uses TRBV28 with TRBJ1-1; maybe TRBD1 (5 bases). This CDR3 has 17 amino acids. CDR1 and CDR2 (germline): MDHEN, SYDVKM. The germline V and J ends were trimmed by 3 bases and 1 base, with 18 bases remaining between them. This CDR3 reads CASSLLGGISKNTEAFF. The DNA of the CDR3 is TGTGCCAGCAGTTTGTTGGGGGGGATTTCTAAGAACACTGAAGCTTTCTTT.

V gene TRBV27 combines with J gene TRBJ2-1; 11 nucleotides align to TRBD2. Germline CDR1 and CDR2: MNHEY and SMNVEV (reference sequence). The J segment lost 12 bases and the V segment lost 6 bases, leaving 19 bases of the junction unmatched. This CDR3 region has 17 residues. The CDR3 DNA follows: TGTGCCAGCAGGCCTGACCCTAGCGGGGGGCGTGCATTGAGGCAGTTCTTC. It yields the protein CASRPDPSGGRALRQFF.

The chain combines TRBV7-8 with TRBJ1-5, with 11 bases fitting TRBD1. Germline trimming cut 5 bases from V and 5 bases from J; bases unmatched to any gene: 5. This CDR3 region has 15 residues. Germline assignment: CDR1 SGHVS and CDR2 FQNEAQ. CDR3 protein: CASSRRDRGYQPQHF. Written as DNA, the CDR3 is TGTGCCAGCAGCAGAAGGGACAGGGGGTATCAGCCCCAGCATTTT.

This clone was observed a few times. The chain carries TRBV6-5 and TRBJ2-1, with 9 bases fitting TRBD2. This CDR3 comprises 16 residues. Losses at the gene ends were 4 bases for V and 7 bases for J; bases not matched to a gene: 11. The V gene's germline CDR1 is MNHEY and CDR2 SVGAGI. As DNA, the CDR3 is TGTGCCAGCAGTTCCCCTGGCGGGGGGGCCGGGAATGAGCAGTTCTTC. Translation: CASSSPGGGAGNEQFF.

This clone was seen just once. The chain employs TRBV12-5 and TRBJ2-1; TRBD2 is a possible D gene (6 bases). Per the germline V gene, CDR1 is LGHNT and CDR2 is FRNRAP. The CDR3 has 12 amino acids. Deletions cut 7 bases from V and 9 bases from J, with 13 bases between. The CDR3 loop is CASAIGRGEQFF. The DNA for the CDR3 is TGTGCTAGTGCCATTGGGCGGGGTGAGCAGTTCTTC.

V usage is TRBV4-1 and J usage is TRBJ2-1, with TRBD2 as a possible D gene (6 bases). This CDR3 spans 16 amino acids. CDR1 and CDR2 (germline): MGHRA, YSYEKL. V lost 0 bases, J lost 9 bases, and 18 bases lay in between. CDR3 amino acids: CASSQESSHLRGEQFF. The CDR3 bases are TGCGCCAGCAGCCAAGAGTCTAGCCATTTGCGGGGTGAGCAGTTCTTC.

The chain carries TRBV5-4 and TRBJ2-1, with 8 bases fitting TRBD2. CDR1 and CDR2 from the germline V gene are SGHNT and YYREEE (reference sequence). The ends lost 2 bases at V and 4 bases at J; junction bases unmatched: 2. The CDR3 consists of 14 residues. CDR3 region: CASSLTSGYNEQFF. CDR3 DNA: TGTGCCAGCAGCTTAACTAGCGGTTACAATGAGCAGTTCTTC.

This chain uses TRBV25-1 with TRBJ2-2; 7 bases line up with TRBD1. The V gene's germline CDR1 is MGHDK and CDR2 SYGVNS. The V gene end was trimmed by 4 bases and the J gene end by 7 bases; junction bases not matched to a gene: 6. This CDR3 has 14 amino acids. The CDR3 here is CASSGRQGRGELFF. The DNA of the CDR3 is TGTGCCAGCAGTGGCAGACAGGGCCGCGGGGAGCTGTTTTTT.